This T cell receptor beta chain was captured by sequencing in a study of vaccination and CD4 T cells after COVID-19. In the study overall: Participants were administered two doses of either the BNT162b2 or the mRNA-1273 vaccine. Cellular stimulation was performed using overlapping spike peptides derived from SARS-CoV-2, HCoV-NL63, HCoV-OC43 and HCoV-229E. A CEFX pool, an HIV-1 Nef pool, or no peptide went to control cultures.

Sequencing of DNA taken from cultured CD4+ T cells relied on the Oncomine TCR Beta short-read assay. In TCRdb, the PCR reads were re-called with MiXCR into one record per CDR3 protein. The repertoire consists of about 14,000 distinct CDR3 sequences, with around 21% occurring once and the leading ten covering about 16%. Described treatment: approximately nine-day PBMC culture with coronavirus spike peptide pools or control peptides (ViraFEST assay). ViraFEST used peptide pools to expand antigen-specific T cells and subsequently sequenced their TCRs. The germline V gene encodes CDR1 DFQATT and CDR2 SNEGSKA (reference sequence). The CDR3 is 12 residues long. This clonotype was seen a few times. Its specificity is unknown.

The sequence derives from a human donor with COVID-19. The material sequenced was cultured CD4+ T cells from blood. The J gene is TRBJ1-1, the V gene TRBV20-1; tentative D call: TRBD1 (5 bases). The CDR3 DNA reads as TGCGCGGAGGGAGGGGTGAACACTGAAGCTTTCTTT. Translation gives CAEGGVNTEAFF.